This TCR beta chain was recorded in a study of blood T cells in healthy people across ages. Study overall: About one barcoded beta molecule per two T cells was the capture yield of template switching. Study observations and caveats: It was held that the diversity estimates obtained from one million T cells were underestimates. Observed TCR beta diversity showed a strong correlation with the percentage of naive T cells as measured by flow cytometry.

A minimum of 7 million PBMCs was isolated per sample. Sample-barcoded 5' priming and a J-beta primer mix drove a second PCR of about 6 to 12 cycles. TCRdb reanalysed the 5' RACE reads using MiXCR and keeps one entry per CDR3 protein. This sample has approximately 810,000 distinct CDR3 sequences, with more than 25% found just once. This clonotype occurred many times. Its antigen is currently unknown. The sequence came from a woman over 75 in good health. Input material: blood.

CDR3: CASRRGSTDTQYF. The CDR3 DNA reads TGTGCCAGCAGGAGGGGTTCCACAGATACGCAGTATTTT. The chain has TRBV6-5 and TRBJ2-3; D possibly matches TRBD1 or TRBD2 (5 bases each). The CDR3 is 13 amino acids. V gave up 6 bases and J gave up 2 bases, with 9 bases separating them. The V gene's germline CDR1 is MNHEY and CDR2 SVGAGI.